This entry describes one TCR beta chain. Its antigen is currently unknown. The CDR3 is 13 amino acids. Per germline, CDR1 KGHSH and CDR2 LQKENI. Trimming removed 0 bases from V and 6 bases from J, with 9 bases in between. The sample comes from a study of T-cell memory formation after mild COVID-19. One entry per CDR3 protein, called by TCRdb with MiXCR from the 5' RACE reads. The repertoire holds around 320,000 distinct CDR3 sequences, with over 25% as singletons. General study points: Most CD4+ clones that shrank were in CM and EM, while CD8+ ones turned up in EMRA.

The sequence derives from an adult woman who had mild COVID-19 (a few samples of this study predate the infection). Cell type and time point are not known. This chain links TRBV18 with TRBJ2-7, with D tentatively TRBD1 (6 bases). The sequenced sample consisted of PBMCs or a T cell subset sorted from them (not recorded which). The CDR3, as DNA: TGTGCCAGCTCACCACCCACAGGGCTCGAGCAGTACTTC. The encoded protein is CASSPPTGLEQYF.